This T cell receptor beta chain was captured in a study of molecular identifiers for immune sequencing clone quantification. This clonotype was counted at least ten times. Its antigen is not known. The length of the CDR3 is 13 residues. Looked up from germline, CDR1 is MNHNY and CDR2 is SVGAGI (reference sequence). Trimming removed 7 bases at V and 4 bases at J, with 14 bases between. General study findings and limits: Sizes of highly expanded clones could be underestimated through identical TCRs sharing a barcode. Naive cells had under 1% of molecules in clones above 20 RNA copies, effectors over 97%.

Sorted naive CD8 T cells, roughly 19,000 to 1,100,000, were sequenced from 10%, 30% or 50% RNA. Sorting defined naive CD8 T cells as CD8+CD4-CCR7+CD45RA+. TCRdb re-analysed the PCR reads in MiXCR, keeping a single row per CDR3 protein. The sample consists of 300,000 to 400,000 distinct CDR3 sequences, 24% of them appearing once. The chain couples TRBV6-6 to TRBJ2-7; D is perhaps TRBD2 (6 bases). Input material: naive CD8+ T cells from blood, with Jurkat cell RNA spiked in. Specified subset: FACS-sorted CD8+CD4-CCR7+CD45RA+ naive T cells. The clonotype originates from a human donor in good health. Some libraries in this study had Jurkat cell RNA spiked in. CDR3 in amino acids: CASNPGESYEQYF. The CDR3 bases are TGTGCCAGCAATCCGGGGGAAAGTTACGAGCAGTACTTC.